The 27 T cell receptor beta chains in this list originate from one sample, sequenced in a study of CD8+ T cells in alopecia areata. Following extraction, RNA underwent reverse transcription to cDNA, which served as the sequencing template. Data came from immunoSEQ multiplex PCR; TCRdb stores just in-frame clones and leaves some out. The sample has roughly 130,000 clones, roughly 58% seen once. This material consisted of CD4+ T cells sorted from blood, taken at week 0. Receptors were obtained from a human donor with alopecia areata.

This clone was recorded a few times. The chain uses TRBV7-2 and TRBJ1-3; the D gene is possibly TRBD1 (6 bases). V was clipped by 8 bases and J by 1 base, with 18 bases between them. Looked up from germline, CDR1 is SGHTA and CDR2 is FQGNSA. This CDR3 comprises 16 residues. The CDR3 loop reads CASGRLTGLSGNTIYF. The CDR3 DNA reads as TGTGCCAGCGGCCGGTTGACAGGCCTGTCTGGAAACACCATATATTTT.

This clone was recorded a few times. The chain couples TRBV7-9 to TRBJ2-3, with unresolved D. V lost 0 bases and J 2 bases, leaving 9 bases between the germline ends. The germline V gene has CDR1 SEHNR and CDR2 FQNEAQ (reference sequence). The CDR3 has 15 residues. CDR3 in amino acids: CASSLALISTDTQYF. CDR3 sequence (DNA): TGTGCCAGCAGCTTAGCGCTGATTTCCACAGATACGCAGTATTTT.

The chain uses TRBV7-2 and TRBJ2-3; D is undetermined. The CDR3 has 13 amino acids. In germline, CDR1 is SGHTA, CDR2 FQGNSA. Trimming removed 2 bases at V and 6 bases at J, with 9 bases between. The chain's CDR3 is CASSLMVRDTQYF. The CDR3 region has the DNA TGTGCCAGCAGCTTAATGGTCCGGGATACGCAGTATTTT.

The chain links TRBV7-2 to TRBJ2-7; D not resolved. The V end lost 5 bases, the J end lost 1 base, and 12 bases lay between the germline ends. There are 14 residues in the CDR3. Germline V CDR1 and CDR2: SGHTA, FQGNSA. For the CDR3, the DNA is TGTGCCAGCAGCCCTTGGCCTGAGTCCTACGAGCAGTACTTC. It is translated as CASSPWPESYEQYF.

This chain joins TRBV5-1 and TRBJ2-7; tentatively, D is TRBD2 (6 bases). V dropped 0 bases and J dropped 0 bases, with 13 bases sitting between them. CDR3 size: 16 residues. Germline CDR1 is SGHRS and CDR2 is YFSETQ. CDR3 DNA: TGCGCCAGCAGCTTGGAGGCTAGCGCGAGCTCCTACGAGCAGTACTTC. Its translation: CASSLEASASSYEQYF. The full variable domain, completed using reference TRBV5-1 and TRBJ2-7, is KAGVTQTPRYLIKTRGQQVTLSCSPISGHRSVSWYQQTPGQGLQFLFEYFSETQRNKGNFPGRFSGRQFSNSRSEMNVSTLELGDSALYLCASSLEASASSYEQYFGPGTRLTVT.

V gene TRBV30 combines with J gene TRBJ2-7; 8 positions match TRBD1. The V gene end was trimmed by 1 base and the J gene end by 6 bases; junction bases not matched to a gene: 2. The CDR3 totals 12 residues. In germline, CDR1 is GTSNPN, CDR2 SVGIG (reference sequence). DNA for the CDR3: TGTGCCTGGAGTGCCAGGGGGCTCGAGCAGTACTTC. Encoded protein: CAWSARGLEQYF.

The V and J genes are TRBV5-4 and TRBJ2-5; D possibly corresponds to TRBD2 (5 bases). The CDR3 totals 15 residues. Germline V CDR1 and CDR2: SGHNT, YYREEE (reference sequence). Deletions cut 0 bases from V and 5 bases from J, with 14 bases between. The DNA of the CDR3 is TGTGCCAGCAGCTTGGATCAGCGGTCGAGGGAGACCCAGTACTTC. It is translated as CASSLDQRSRETQYF.

V is TRBV7-3 and J is TRBJ2-2; 9 bases line up with TRBD2. The length of the CDR3 is 15 residues. V lost 5 bases, J lost 2 bases, and 3 bases stayed unmatched. Germline V lookup: CDR1 SGHTA, CDR2 FQGTGA. The CDR3 bases are TGTGCCAGCAGCCTGGGACTAGCAAACACCGGGGAGCTGTTTTTT. Its protein product is CASSLGLANTGELFF.

This clone was observed a few times. The J gene is TRBJ2-5, the V gene TRBV5-1, with a possible D match to TRBD2 (5 bases). Germline V lookup: CDR1 SGHRS, CDR2 YFSETQ. The CDR3 totals 13 residues. Trimming pared 3 bases from V and 1 base from J, leaving 7 bases between. In DNA, the CDR3 is TGCGCCAGCAGCTCTAGCCTCCAAGAGACCCAGTACTTC. It is translated as CASSSSLQETQYF.

The rearrangement uses TRBV6-1 and TRBJ1-4; weak D call: TRBD1 (5 bases). The V gene's germline CDR1 is MNHNS and CDR2 SASEGT. The CDR3 has 15 residues. V lost 8 bases, J lost 5 bases, and 18 bases lay in between. CDR3 protein: CASRRGDRQNEKLFF. The CDR3, as DNA: TGTGCCAGCCGACGTGGGGACCGACAGAATGAAAAACTGTTTTTT.

The V gene is TRBV15, the J gene TRBJ2-1, with D perhaps TRBD2 (5 bases). V was shortened by 5 bases and J by 1 base, with 12 bases between the two germline ends. CDR3 size: 15 residues. The germline V gene encodes CDR1 LNHNV and CDR2 YYDKDF (reference sequence). CDR3 bases: TGTGCCACCAGCCATCGTTCGGGGTCCTACAATGAGCAGTTCTTC. This sequence encodes CATSHRSGSYNEQFF.

This chain connects TRBV30 to TRBJ1-1; no clear D. Deletions cut 3 bases from V and 5 bases from J, with 10 bases between. CDR3 length: 12 amino acids. Germline-derived CDR1 and CDR2 are GTSNPN and SVGIG (reference sequence). The CDR3 sequence is CAWRYMGTEAFF. The CDR3 nucleotides read TGTGCCTGGAGGTACATGGGGACTGAAGCTTTCTTT.

The V and J genes are TRBV18 and TRBJ2-7; D gene unclear. The CDR3 runs 14 residues. V shed 0 bases and J shed 4 bases, with 10 bases lying between them. Germline V CDR1 and CDR2: KGHSH, LQKENI. The CDR3, as DNA: TGTGCCAGCTCACCACCGGGCGAACGGTACGAGCAGTACTTC. It is translated as CASSPPGERYEQYF.

The chain uses TRBV5-1 and TRBJ2-3, with 9 bases matching TRBD2. With V trimmed by 0 bases and J by 4 bases, 3 bases remained unmatched. Germline-derived CDR1 and CDR2 are SGHRS and YFSETQ. CDR3 length equals 15 residues. The CDR3 spells CASSLVAGVSDTQYF. The CDR3 DNA sequence: TGCGCCAGCAGCTTGGTAGCGGGGGTGTCAGATACGCAGTATTTT.

As DNA, the CDR3 is TGTGCCAGCAGCTTAGTTCGAGCGGGGGGACGACAAAATGAGCAGTTCTTC. This sequence encodes CASSLVRAGGRQNEQFF. The chain couples TRBV7-9 to TRBJ2-1; TRBD2 aligns across 9 bases. Germline CDR1 reads SEHNR; CDR2 reads FQNEAQ (reference sequence). V shed 1 base, J shed 7 bases, and the junction held 11 bases outside the gene matches. This CDR3 has 17 amino acids.

This clone has more than one count but fewer than ten. The rearrangement uses TRBV28 and TRBJ2-1; D is perhaps TRBD1 (5 bases). Trimming removed 2 bases at V and 7 bases at J, with 9 bases between. The CDR3 consists of 13 residues. The germline V gene encodes CDR1 MDHEN and CDR2 SYDVKM. The CDR3 DNA follows: TGTGCCAGCAGTTTAGGGGCGGTGAATGAGCAGTTCTTC. It codes for CASSLGAVNEQFF.

This chain connects TRBV7-3 to TRBJ2-5; possibly TRBD1 for D (5 bases). The CDR3 has 16 residues. Trimming removed 1 base at V and 1 base at J, with 13 bases between. The germline V gene has CDR1 SGHTA and CDR2 FQGTGA. This CDR3 is CASSLMGQGAQETQYF. The CDR3 region has the DNA TGTGCCAGCAGCTTAATGGGGCAGGGCGCCCAAGAGACCCAGTACTTC.

The chain joins TRBV4-3 to TRBJ2-2, with TRBD1 matching over 9 bases. Looked up from germline, CDR1 is LGHNA and CDR2 is YSLEER. This CDR3 spans 17 amino acids. J was trimmed by 1 base and V by 4 bases; bases with no gene match: 7. CDR3 DNA sequence: TGCGCCAGCAGCCGAGCCCGGACAGGGGTGAACACCGGGGAGCTGTTTTTT. This translates into CASSRARTGVNTGELFF.

Details on this clone: The sample carries other DNA sequences with the same CDR3. The chain joins TRBV9 to TRBJ2-3; the match to TRBD2 covers 7 bases. The germline V gene encodes CDR1 SGDLS and CDR2 YYNGEE. Losses at the gene ends were 0 bases for V and 1 base for J; bases not matched to a gene: 2. The CDR3 totals 15 residues. Here the CDR3 reads CASSVAGGRTDTQYF. CDR3 in DNA: TGTGCCAGCAGCGTAGCGGGAGGCCGCACAGATACGCAGTATTTT.

V is TRBV29-1 and J is TRBJ1-2, with unresolved D. Trimming took off 6 bases at V and 7 bases at J, with 15 bases between the two ends. Per germline, CDR1 SQVTM and CDR2 ANQGSEA. The CDR3 is made up of 12 amino acids. The CDR3 sequence is CSVTWHFGGYTF. Here the CDR3 DNA reads TGCAGCGTAACATGGCATTTCGGTGGCTACACCTTC. The entire variable domain, with the rest obtained from reference TRBV29-1 and TRBJ1-2, is as follows: SAVISQKPSRDICQRGTSLTIQCQVDSQVTMMFWYRQQPGQSLTLIATANQGSEATYESGFVIDKFPISRPNLTFSTLTVSNMSPEDSSIYLCSVTWHFGGYTFGSGTRLTVV.

This clone was seen a few times. The chain couples TRBV27 to TRBJ2-3; D not certain. This CDR3 is built from 11 residues. CDR1 and CDR2 (germline): MNHEY, SMNVEV (reference sequence). The V end lost 5 bases, the J end lost 4 bases, and 4 bases lay between the germline ends. The CDR3 region has the DNA TGTGCCAGCAGTCCAGCAGATACGCAGTATTTT. It is translated as CASSPADTQYF.

The CDR3 region has the DNA TGTGCCAGCAGAGGAGTCGAAGAGACCCAGTACTTC. Protein sequence: CASRGVEETQYF. This rearrangement joins TRBV2 to TRBJ2-5; D is undetermined. The V gene's germline CDR1 is SNHLY and CDR2 FYNNEI. V lost 6 bases, J lost 3 bases, and 8 bases lay in between. The CDR3 length is 12 residues.

This clone was observed once. The chain carries TRBV7-2 and TRBJ2-4; no reliable D call. This CDR3 spans 14 amino acids. Germline V gene sequence: CDR1 SGHTA, CDR2 FQGNSA. V lost 2 bases, J lost 0 bases, and 5 bases lay in between. The CDR3 region is CASSLTLAKNIQYF. DNA for the CDR3: TGTGCCAGCAGCTTAACTTTAGCCAAAAACATTCAGTACTTC.

The V gene is TRBV30, the J gene TRBJ1-4; D not certain. Trimming left V 2 bases short and J 5 bases short, with 9 bases between. CDR3 length: 13 amino acids. CDR1 is GTSNPN, CDR2 SVGIG, per germline (reference sequence). CDR3 nucleotide sequence: TGTGCCTGGAGTCGGACGGTAAATGAAAAACTGTTTTTT. This encodes CAWSRTVNEKLFF.

The V call is TRBV7-8, the J call TRBJ2-1, with 7 bases that match TRBD2. Losses at the gene ends were 4 bases for V and 0 bases for J; bases not matched to a gene: 9. The CDR3 spans 17 residues. Germline V gives CDR1 SGHVS, CDR2 FQNEAQ. The CDR3 reads CASSSYTGGISYNEQFF. CDR3 coding DNA: TGTGCCAGCAGCTCTTACACCGGGGGGATCTCCTACAATGAGCAGTTCTTC.

This clone appeared a few times. The chain links TRBV5-1 to TRBJ1-2; a weak D match, TRBD1 (6 bases). CDR1 is SGHRS and CDR2 is YFSETQ in the germline V gene. V gave up 3 bases and J gave up 6 bases, with 12 bases separating them. The CDR3 has 13 amino acids. The CDR3 is CASSSPAGDGYTF. Written as DNA, the CDR3 is TGCGCCAGCAGCTCCCCCGCAGGGGATGGCTACACCTTC.

The rearrangement uses TRBV7-9 and TRBJ2-3, with 16 bases fitting TRBD2. Germline V gene sequence: CDR1 SEHNR, CDR2 FQNEAQ (reference sequence). J gave up 4 bases and V 3 bases, and 7 bases lay outside the gene matches. This CDR3 comprises 18 residues. CDR3 residues: CASSFGTSGRVAADTQYF. CDR3 nucleotides: TGTGCCAGCAGCTTCGGGACTAGCGGGAGGGTCGCGGCAGATACGCAGTATTTT. The full variable domain, in which reference TRBV7-9 and TRBJ2-3 provide the parts outside the CDR3, is DTGVSQNPRHKITKRGQNVTFRCDPISEHNRLYWYRQTLGQGPEFLTYFQNEAQLEKSRLLSDRFSAERPKGSFSTLEIQRTEQGDSAMYLCASSFGTSGRVAADTQYFGPGTRLTVL.